This TCR beta chain was profiled in a study of glioma-infiltrating T cells. Study-wide results and caveats: Tissue and blood shared very few CDR3 sequences. Above-expected tissue-blood divergence occurred in all gliomas, most in low-grade ones.

There are many counts of this clonotype. The antigen is unknown. TCR alpha and beta CDR3 regions were amplified from RNA using iRepertoire nested multiplex PCR. Input was 100-400 ng of tissue mRNA or PBMC total RNA. From the multiplex PCR reads, TCRdb called clonotypes with MiXCR, one entry per CDR3 protein. Counted here are under 200,000 distinct CDR3 sequences, roughly 45% occurring once; the ten biggest clones make up around 4.9%. V lost 1 base, J lost 7 bases, and 5 bases lay in between. The CDR3 has 13 residues. CDR1 LGHDT and CDR2 YNNKEL come from the germline V gene (reference sequence). This clonotype was obtained from a human donor with low-grade glioma or glioblastoma, undergoing nonglioma brain surgery, or in good health (not recorded which). The rearrangement uses TRBV3-1 and TRBJ1-6; D is unclear. Sequenced sample: glioma tissue, nonneoplastic brain tissue, or PBMCs (not recorded which). CDR3 sequence: CASSQASNSPLHF. CDR3 DNA sequence: TGTGCCAGCAGCCAAGCGAGCAATTCACCCCTCCACTTT.